This T cell receptor (beta chain) was found in a study of CXCR3-negative and CXCR3-positive naive CD8 T cells. The study, taken as a whole, reports: Fresh PBMCs served for most assays, and CXCR3 expression fell partially after cryopreservation. Similar levels of surface CD5 were seen between naive subsets; TCR strength was inferred from TRB CDR3 properties.

This CDR3 spans 14 amino acids. Germline lookup yields CDR1 DFQATT and CDR2 SNEGSKA (reference sequence). UMI labels and 5' RACE were used to prepare the TRB cDNA libraries. From its re-call of the 5' RACE reads, TCRdb lists each CDR3 protein once, without DNA. This sample lists about 81,000 distinct CDR3 sequences; its ten largest clones have around 1.4%. As to this clonotype: Its antigen is unidentified.

Identification of naive CD8+ T cells rested on CD45RO-CCR7+CD27+CD95- status. The sequenced material came from naive CXCR3- CD8+ T cells from blood. Subset specified: CD45RO-CCR7+CD27+CD95- naive CD8+ T cells lacking CXCR3 (TNR3-). The receptor's source is a human donor in good health. Some clones in this sample may be carry-over from other donors' samples. The chain is built from TRBV20-1 and TRBJ2-1; without DNA, the TCRdb call of TRBD2 cannot be checked. The CDR3: CSSLKGGRHNEQFF.